This T cell receptor beta chain was recorded in a study of CXCR3-negative and CXCR3-positive naive CD8 T cells. The authors prepared UMI-labeled TRB cDNA libraries by 5' RACE. TCRdb re-analyzed the 5' RACE reads; it lists each CDR3 protein once, without DNA. Across about 48,000 distinct CDR3 sequences, the top ten clones capture 15% of the sample. The study's findings and limits: Memory CD8+ cells showed much lower diversity, while both naive subsets displayed comparably high diversity. Researchers report CXCR3 expression partially decreased after cryopreservation, with fresh PBMCs used in most assays. With surface CD5 comparable between naive subsets, TCR strength was estimated using properties derived from the TRB CDR3. Similar TRBV-TRBJ usage was seen in naive cells (both CXCR3-negative and CXCR3-positive), but memory cells differed.

The CDR3 covers 13 residues. Per germline, CDR1 SQVTM and CDR2 ANQGSEA. In regard to this clonotype: What it recognizes is unknown.

Sample: memory CD8+ T cells from blood. The chain recombines TRBV29-1 with TRBJ2-1; the TCRdb call, TRBD1, lacks DNA for checking. The receptor comes from a human donor in good health. Some clones in this sample may be carry-over from other donors' samples. CDR3 residues: CSVDGSPGNEQFF.